The TCR beta chain described here comes from a study of Graves' ophthalmopathy and Graves' hyperthyroidism. From RNA, the CDR3 regions of TCR beta chains were amplified and sequenced. Amplification began with first-round RT-PCR using HTBI primers, then second-round multiplex PCR was performed. TCRdb fed the multiplex PCR reads into MiXCR, producing one record per CDR3 protein. The sample has around 660,000 distinct CDR3 sequences, roughly 39% seen once; the top ten hold over 2.5%. This CDR3 region has 15 residues. Germline values: CDR1 LNHNV, CDR2 YYDKDF (reference sequence). V dropped 0 bases and J dropped 4 bases, with 11 bases sitting between them. This clonotype showed up just once.

This TCR was recovered from an adult man with Graves' ophthalmopathy. The sample was peripheral blood. V and J are TRBV15 and TRBJ2-3; possibly TRBD2 for D (5 bases). The CDR3 DNA is TGTGCCACCAGCAGAGAACGGGGATACGCAGATACGCAGTATTTT. Protein: CATSRERGYADTQYF.